This T cell receptor beta chain comes out of a study of shared clonotypes between healthy human individuals (dated by TCRdb to about 2020). Describing the broader study: Three men and a couple of women, aged 18 to 49 years, made up the cohort. Each donor's leukapheresis produced roughly between roughly 0.85 and 9 billion PBMCs. To estimate repertoire size and how much clonotypes are shared between individuals, the study performed deep sequencing of blood TCR repertoires from roughly five healthy adults. For each donor, three plates each were used for CD4 naive and CD4 memory, two plates were used for CD8 naive, and one plate was used for CD8 memory. Libraries were prepared and TCR repertoires were sequenced by different laboratories using diverse techniques, in order to increase sequencing depth and limit assay-specific biases. The investigation overall reported the following: Approximately 5% of naive CD4, 3.5% of naive CD8, 2% to 2.5% of memory CD4, and 0.35% to 0.5% of memory CD8 clonotypes were shared across several donors. Sampling was limited to blood, and TCR repertoires in tissue likely differ from TCR repertoires in blood. Pairwise subsampling led to the expectation that sequencing depth would affect the degree of clonotype sharing among donors. Clonotypes shared by all four sorted-subset donors showed higher generation probabilities than non-shared clonotypes. Even with the large sequencing depth, rarefaction of the sorted-subset datasets indicated that sequencing was incomplete. Larger estimated clonotype richness was generally found for naive subsets than for memory subsets. Because the study included only a small number of donors, the genetic and exposure-history diversity represented was limited.

The donors were healthy, HIV-negative adults who had no recently reported acute infections or vaccinations. All donors were Caucasian adults living in Nashville, Tennessee, USA. Magnetic negative selection was used to enrich CD4+ T cells, after which naive cells were positively selected on CD45RA and the negative fraction became the memory subset. After blood collection by leukapheresis, PBMCs were isolated using Ficoll-Histopaque density gradient centrifugation and then cryopreserved in the vapor phase of liquid nitrogen. Purity and quantity of every magnetically sorted T cell population were checked by analytical flow cytometry. Each sorted fraction had its genomic DNA isolated and then quantified by UV absorbance on a Nanodrop 2000c. Turning to this clone: Its antigen is unknown. Nothing much larger sits one base from this clone, and base qualities are not available.

Per the germline V gene, MNHEY is the CDR1 and SVGAGI is the CDR2. The CDR3 has 14 amino acids, counting the end cysteine and phenylalanine. The retained sequence is limited to the CDR3, 42 bases, with the frame set at the first base. Trimming takes 6 bases off V and 2 bases off J; junction bases not matched to a gene: 4. Using the deep immunoSEQ assay, multiplex PCR amplified TCR CDR3 regions from genomic DNA. For each cell subset, the extracted genomic DNA was distributed evenly across all wells of several immunoSEQ 96-well plates, and each plate served as one replicate. For sorted subsets, around 0.2 ug genomic DNA, equal to 30,000 to 35,000 T cell genomes, was loaded into each replicate PCR. Purified libraries were measured with a Qubit 3.0 fluorometer, size-checked on a Bioanalyzer 2100, and measured again with the KAPA Library Quantification kit. Each immunoSEQ 96-well plate was sequenced on its own single-read 150-cycle Illumina NextSeq 550 flow cell. The source study handled its data this way. Because only junctional sequences without quality scores were contained in the immunoSEQ output, filtering matching that applied to full-length reads could not be performed. Sequences were annotated with PyIR, a Python wrapper for IgBLAST v1.9, and V/J genes and CDR3 were assigned using IMGT germline references. Reads were removed for weak V/J assignments (E-value above 1e-6), missing CDR3, stop codons, out-of-frame junctions, or ambiguous translated residues. V3J clonotypes were defined as sequences sharing an identical inferred V gene, J gene, and CDR3 amino acid sequence. To compute the percentage overlap between repertoires, the number of shared unique clonotypes was divided by the size of the smaller repertoire. Repertoire richness was assessed with RTK rarefaction, the Chao1 estimator, and Recon v2.1 estimates of unobserved clonotypes. OLGA was used to compute generation probabilities for all TCRbeta clonotypes that the gDNA method yielded from a handful of donors. Sourced from immuneACCESS, this table was stored by TCRdb with only in-frame sequences that have V and J called. A share of the clones is absent; for the studies checked, an unresolved V gene accounts for under half, and the remainder has no known explanation. For V, J and clone size, that table is used; D and trimming come from the DNA. The sample profile shows 950,000 to 1,300,000 clones; approximately 72% of them were found once. The ten largest clones take up approximately 1.5% of the sample.

The material sequenced was memory CD4+ T cells sorted from blood. Taken with the paper, the label for cell subset or site translates to: CD45RA-negative fraction. The clonotype originates from a young man in good health. The V and J genes are TRBV6-5 and TRBJ2-7, and TRBD2 matches 10 of the central bases. The nucleotide sequence is TGTGCCAGCAGGGACACTAGCGGGGCCTACGAGCAGTACTTC. This translates into CASRDTSGAYEQYF.